Following are 26 T cell receptor beta chains from one sample sequenced in a study of T cell repertoires in cytomegalovirus infection. TCRdb passed the reads through MiXCR, listing each CDR3 protein once. The sample carries about 130,000 distinct CDR3 sequences, roughly 9% recorded once. Sequenced input: PBMCs. Every receptor here comes from a human donor in good health (CMV status not recorded). Some clones in this sample may be carry-over from other donors' samples.

The chain uses TRBV5-8 and TRBJ2-3; D is unclear. The CDR3 sequence is 13 residues long. Germline-derived CDR1 and CDR2 are SGHTS and YDEGEE. Trimming cost V 2 bases and J 3 bases, with 7 bases left between them. The CDR3 region has the DNA TGTGCCAGCAGCTTCGAAATGACAGATACGCAGTATTTT. Translated: CASSFEMTDTQYF.

This chain joins TRBV28 and TRBJ2-5; TRBD1 agrees at 7 bases. CDR1 and CDR2 from the germline V gene are MDHEN and SYDVKM. V lost 3 bases to trimming and J lost 1 base; unmatched junction nucleotides: 2. This CDR3 contains 14 residues. CDR3 nucleotides: TGTGCCAGCAGTTTCGACAGGGCCCAAGAGACCCAGTACTTC. Residues: CASSFDRAQETQYF. Full variable domain (outside the CDR3, taken from reference TRBV28 and TRBJ2-5): DVKVTQSSRYLVKRTGEKVFLECVQDMDHENMFWYRQDPGLGLRLIYFSYDVKMKEKGDIPEGYSVSREKKERFSLILESASTNQTSMYLCASSFDRAQETQYFGPGTRLLVL.

The V gene is TRBV5-6, the J gene TRBJ2-7; D gene ambiguous. The germline CDR1 and CDR2 sequences are SGHDT and YYEEEE. This CDR3 has 14 amino acids. Trimming stripped 5 bases from V and 4 bases from J, with 16 bases between. CDR3 loop: CASSLRPGLYEQYF. The CDR3 nucleotides read TGTGCCAGCAGTCTGCGTCCCGGGTTGTACGAGCAGTACTTC.

Ten or more counts support this clonotype. The chain has TRBV7-2 and TRBJ1-5; 11 nucleotides agree with TRBD1. Germline CDR1 and CDR2: SGHTA and FQGNSA. The V gene end was trimmed by 5 bases and the J gene end by 7 bases; junction bases not matched to a gene: 7. The CDR3 covers 15 residues. CDR3 DNA: TGTGCCAGCAGCCTAGGACAGGGGGCTGGGCAGCCCCAGCATTTT. Translation gives CASSLGQGAGQPQHF.

This clonotype was seen only a few times. The rearrangement uses TRBV3-1 and TRBJ2-7, with TRBD2 identical over 8 bases. Germline CDR1 is LGHDT and CDR2 is YNNKEL (reference sequence). Trimming cost V 5 bases and J 1 base; bases outside gene matches: 4. CDR3 length: 14 amino acids. Here the CDR3 DNA reads TGTGCCAGCAGCGCGGGGGGCCTTTCCTACGAGCAGTACTTC. Residues: CASSAGGLSYEQYF.

The chain has TRBV24-1 and TRBJ2-5; D is possibly TRBD2 (6 bases). The V gene's germline CDR1 is KGHDR and CDR2 SFDVKD. Trimming left V 3 bases short and J 2 bases short, with 12 bases between. This CDR3 has 15 residues. This chain's CDR3 is CATSDHIAEQETQYF. In DNA, the CDR3 is TGTGCCACCAGTGATCATATAGCGGAGCAAGAGACCCAGTACTTC.

This clonotype appeared many times. The rearrangement links TRBV7-3 to TRBJ1-3, with D unclear. V lost 5 bases to trimming and J lost 0 bases, with 11 bases between them. The germline gives CDR1 SGHTA, CDR2 FQGTGA. The CDR3 is 15 residues long. In DNA, the CDR3 is TGTGCCAGCAGCCTTGACGGAAGCTCTGGAAACACCATATATTTT. Its protein product is CASSLDGSSGNTIYF.

Many counts were recorded for this clonotype. This rearrangement joins TRBV28 to TRBJ1-5; D possibly corresponds to TRBD1 (5 bases). Germline values: CDR1 MDHEN, CDR2 SYDVKM. The CDR3 is 15 amino acids. The V gene lost 7 bases and the J gene lost 3 bases, with 16 bases spanning the gap. The chain's CDR3 is CASTFRGVVNQPQHF. The CDR3 nucleotides are TGTGCCAGCACCTTTAGGGGCGTAGTCAATCAGCCCCAGCATTTT.

This clonotype occurred a few times. The chain combines TRBV5-1 with TRBJ2-3; D remains ambiguous. Germline V gene lookup returns CDR1 SGHRS and CDR2 YFSETQ. The CDR3 runs 15 residues. Deletions cut 4 bases from V and 0 bases from J, with 12 bases between. The CDR3, as DNA: TGCGCCAGCAGCCCCCCGGAAGGGAGCACAGATACGCAGTATTTT. Amino acid sequence: CASSPPEGSTDTQYF.

To note about this clonotype: A read error may be the cause here, since a much bigger clone is one base away. The chain couples TRBV10-3 to TRBJ1-3; D is undetermined. Germline loops: CDR1 ENHRY, CDR2 SYGVKD. The CDR3 has 15 amino acids. Trimming removed 6 bases at V and 2 bases at J, with 14 bases between. For the CDR3, the DNA is TGTGCCATCAGACCCACAGCGGAGCCTGGAAACACCATATATTTT. The encoded protein is CAIRPTAEPGNTIYF.

This clonotype was picked up many times. The V gene is TRBV7-3, the J gene TRBJ2-1; D gene ambiguous. Trimming removed 1 base at V and 7 bases at J, with 5 bases between. The germline CDR1 and CDR2 sequences are SGHTA and FQGTGA. The CDR3 is made up of 12 amino acids. The CDR3 loop reads CASSLKGNEQFF. CDR3 sequence (DNA): TGTGCCAGCAGCTTAAAAGGGAATGAGCAGTTCTTC.

This clonotype was counted at least ten times. The chain uses TRBV7-8 and TRBJ2-2; D might be TRBD1 (5 bases). This CDR3 contains 13 residues. CDR1 and CDR2 (germline): SGHVS, FQNEAQ. With 11 bases removed from V and 4 bases from J, the gap between germline ends came to 14 bases. As DNA, the CDR3 is TGTGCCGGAAGGGGTCCGGGCACCGGGGAGCTGTTTTTT. Translating it yields CAGRGPGTGELFF.

This clonotype was seen many times. V and J are TRBV7-2 and TRBJ2-7; D is undetermined. Trimming took off 3 bases at V and 2 bases at J, with 8 bases between the two ends. The CDR3 loop spans 13 amino acids. Germline values: CDR1 SGHTA, CDR2 FQGNSA. DNA of the CDR3: TGTGCCAGCAGCTTGGACGGAACCTACGAGCAGTACTTC. It specifies CASSLDGTYEQYF.

Many counts were recorded for this clonotype. V is TRBV7-6 and J is TRBJ1-1; 9 nucleotides agree with TRBD1. In germline, CDR1 is SGHVS, CDR2 FNYEAQ. V gave up 3 bases and J gave up 5 bases; unmatched junction bases: 7. The CDR3 runs 15 residues. The CDR3, as DNA: TGTGCCAGCAGCTTGGGGACAGGGATGGGGACTGAAGCTTTCTTT. Residues: CASSLGTGMGTEAFF.

This clonotype occurred many times. This chain joins TRBV7-2 and TRBJ2-7, with D unclear. This CDR3 has 13 residues. Germline V gene lookup returns CDR1 SGHTA and CDR2 FQGNSA. Trimming took 0 bases from V and 1 from J, leaving 4 bases between them. The CDR3 sequence: CASSLARSYEQYF. CDR3 DNA sequence: TGTGCCAGCAGCTTAGCGAGGTCCTACGAGCAGTACTTC.

This clonotype was seen repeatedly, ten times or more. V usage is TRBV12-3 or TRBV12-4 and J usage is TRBJ2-5, with TRBD1 identical over 9 bases. The CDR3 is made up of 14 amino acids. J was trimmed by 6 bases and V by 6 bases; bases with no gene match: 8. This CDR3 is CASSETGGGKTQYF. CDR3 DNA: TGTGCCAGCAGCGAAACAGGGGGCGGGAAGACCCAGTACTTC.

The genes are TRBV12-3 or TRBV12-4 and TRBJ2-1; TRBD1 is a possible D gene (5 bases). Between the trimmed V and J ends, which lost 3 bases and 1 base, there was a span of 10 bases. This CDR3 is built from 15 residues. This CDR3 reads CASSLTARSYNEQFF. The DNA of the CDR3 is TGTGCCAGCAGTTTGACAGCCAGATCCTACAATGAGCAGTTCTTC.

The chain combines TRBV28 with TRBJ2-5; D unclear. Trimming stripped 3 bases from V and 1 base from J, with 9 bases between. The CDR3 spans 14 residues. The germline V gene encodes CDR1 MDHEN and CDR2 SYDVKM. CDR3 protein: CASSFGPGQETQYF. As DNA, the CDR3 is TGTGCCAGCAGTTTTGGGCCCGGCCAAGAGACCCAGTACTTC.

This clonotype was seen at least ten times. The chain joins TRBV5-1 to TRBJ2-1; the match to TRBD2 covers 10 bases. CDR3 length: 15 amino acids. Germline values: CDR1 SGHRS, CDR2 YFSETQ. Trimming removed 4 bases from V and 0 bases from J; junction bases left unmatched: 1. DNA of the CDR3: TGCGCCAGCAGCCTAGCGGGGGACTCCTACAATGAGCAGTTCTTC. As protein: CASSLAGDSYNEQFF.

This clonotype occurred many times. The chain joins TRBV19 to TRBJ1-1, with a possible D match to TRBD1 (6 bases). The CDR3 contains 13 residues. Trimming stripped 7 bases from V and 4 bases from J, with 13 bases between. Germline V gene lookup returns CDR1 LNHDA and CDR2 SQIVND (reference sequence). The CDR3 DNA sequence: TGTGCCAGTATCCAGGGAGGGGGCACTGAAGCTTTCTTT. It codes for CASIQGGGTEAFF.

This clonotype was detected many times. V usage is TRBV29-1 and J usage is TRBJ1-2; D is unclear. Germline loops: CDR1 SQVTM, CDR2 ANQGSEA. The CDR3 sequence is 14 residues long. Trimming removed 4 bases from V and 0 bases from J, with 12 bases in between. The CDR3 loop is CSVGPGGPNYGYTF. In nucleotides, the CDR3 is TGCAGCGTTGGACCGGGCGGCCCTAACTATGGCTACACCTTC.

This clonotype was observed a handful of times. V gene TRBV5-1 combines with J gene TRBJ2-1; 10 nucleotides match TRBD2. The CDR3 has 14 residues. The germline gives CDR1 SGHRS, CDR2 YFSETQ. V shed 4 bases, J shed 6 bases, and the junction held 4 bases outside the gene matches. The CDR3 DNA follows: TGCGCCAGCAGCCTAGGGACTAGCGTCAATGAGCAGTTCTTC. Translating gives CASSLGTSVNEQFF.

This clonotype was counted many times. This chain links TRBV20-1 with TRBJ2-7; TRBD2 agrees at 7 bases. The CDR3 sequence is 16 residues long. V lost 0 bases and J lost 2; bases outside the gene matches: 10. Germline values: CDR1 DFQATT, CDR2 SNEGSKA (reference sequence). CDR3: CSARDLRGGGTYEQYF. Here the CDR3 DNA reads TGCAGTGCTAGAGATCTTCGTGGCGGGGGAACCTACGAGCAGTACTTC.

This clonotype was picked up many times. The chain couples TRBV6-5 to TRBJ2-5; the D is unclear. The CDR3 spans 13 residues. The V end was cut by 3 bases, the J end by 0 bases, with 5 bases between. From germline, CDR1 is MNHEY and CDR2 SVGAGI. CDR3 DNA: TGTGCCAGCAGTTATCTGTACCAAGAGACCCAGTACTTC. Its protein is CASSYLYQETQYF.

This clonotype was found many times. The gene calls are TRBV7-2 and TRBJ1-2; D is possibly TRBD1 (6 bases). Trimming cost V 5 bases and J 6 bases, with 16 bases left between them. The germline V gene encodes CDR1 SGHTA and CDR2 FQGNSA. The CDR3 is made up of 14 amino acids. DNA of the CDR3: TGTGCCAGCAGCCCCCCTACAGGGCGAAATGGCTACACCTTC. This encodes CASSPPTGRNGYTF.

The J gene is TRBJ2-7, the V gene TRBV29-1, with D perhaps TRBD2 (5 bases). From germline, CDR1 is SQVTM and CDR2 ANQGSEA. Deletions cut 4 bases from V and 6 bases from J, with 10 bases between. The CDR3 spans 11 residues. In nucleotides, the CDR3 is TGCAGCGTTGTCCTAGCCCGCGAGCAGTACTTC. This encodes CSVVLAREQYF.